This is a list of T cell receptor beta chains from one sample in a study of blood T cell repertoires in COVID-19. The repertoire was sequenced with immunoSEQ multiplex PCR; TCRdb's copy has only in-frame clones and lacks some. The sample has around 400,000 clones; approximately 89% are singletons. Material for sequencing was peripheral blood. Receptors were obtained from a woman aged 60 to 75 with COVID-19, enrolled during active disease. Both conserved end residues are part of each CDR3. The order of the fields is V gene, D gene, clone size, J gene, CDR3 protein, CDR3 DNA. D genes are given only for firm matches. A clone size is listed for some rows: how often the clone was seen (once, few, many), or a class if it is expanded.

v_gene: TRBV6-2/TRBV6-3; d_gene: -; abundance: once; j_gene: TRBJ1-2; CDR3aa: CASSYSIFTMEGYTF; CDR3nt: TGTGCCAGCAGTTACAGCATTTTCACTATGGAGGGCTACACCTTC
v_gene: TRBV19; d_gene: TRBD1; abundance: -; j_gene: TRBJ1-4; CDR3aa: CASHRSGTGADRNEKLFF; CDR3nt: TGTGCCAGCCACAGATCCGGGACAGGGGCCGATCGAAATGAAAAACTGTTTTTT
v_gene: TRBV13; d_gene: TRBD1; abundance: -; j_gene: TRBJ1-3; CDR3aa: CASSRGQGSGNTIYF; CDR3nt: TGTGCCAGCAGCCGGGGACAGGGCTCTGGAAACACCATATATTTT
v_gene: TRBV20-1; d_gene: -; abundance: -; j_gene: TRBJ2-7; CDR3aa: CSARAQYEQYF; CDR3nt: TGCAGTGCTAGAGCTCAGTACGAGCAGTACTTC
v_gene: TRBV5-1; d_gene: -; abundance: -; j_gene: TRBJ2-2; CDR3aa: CASRTGTTNTGELFF; CDR3nt: TGCGCCAGCAGAACCGGGACAACGAACACCGGGGAGCTGTTTTTT
v_gene: TRBV4-1; d_gene: -; abundance: -; j_gene: TRBJ2-1; CDR3aa: CASSHDTYLSFNEQFF; CDR3nt: TGCGCCAGCAGCCACGATACCTATCTTTCTTTTAATGAGCAGTTCTTC
v_gene: TRBV27; d_gene: -; abundance: -; j_gene: TRBJ2-3; CDR3aa: CASSSYREGGTDTQYF; CDR3nt: TGTGCCAGCAGTTCCTACAGGGAGGGGGGCACAGATACGCAGTATTTT
v_gene: TRBV12-3/TRBV12-4; d_gene: -; abundance: once; j_gene: TRBJ2-2; CDR3aa: CASSSVNTGELFF; CDR3nt: TGTGCCAGCAGTTCGGTAAACACCGGGGAGCTGTTTTTT
v_gene: TRBV6-6; d_gene: -; abundance: -; j_gene: TRBJ1-2; CDR3aa: CASRLTGNNYGYTF; CDR3nt: TGTGCCAGCAGGCTGACGGGTAATAACTATGGCTACACCTTC
v_gene: TRBV19; d_gene: TRBD1; abundance: -; j_gene: TRBJ2-2; CDR3aa: CASSYGQGWTGELFF; CDR3nt: TGTGCCAGTAGTTACGGACAGGGTTGGACCGGGGAGCTGTTTTTT
v_gene: TRBV2; d_gene: TRBD1; abundance: -; j_gene: TRBJ2-6; CDR3aa: CASREQGATQAGANVLTF; CDR3nt: TGTGCCAGCAGGGAACAGGGGGCGACCCAGGCTGGGGCCAACGTCCTGACTTTC
v_gene: TRBV19; d_gene: TRBD1; abundance: -; j_gene: TRBJ1-2; CDR3aa: CASSTTRTGSYGYTF; CDR3nt: TGTGCCAGTAGTACCACCCGGACAGGGAGTTATGGCTACACCTTC
v_gene: TRBV7-9; d_gene: -; abundance: -; j_gene: TRBJ2-7; CDR3aa: CASSSDRYEQYF; CDR3nt: TGTGCCAGCAGTTCAGACAGATACGAGCAGTACTTC
v_gene: TRBV3-1/TRBV3-2; d_gene: -; abundance: -; j_gene: TRBJ2-1; CDR3aa: CARRWCDEQFF; CDR3nt: TGTGCCAGACGGTGGTGCGATGAGCAGTTCTTC
v_gene: TRBV7-9; d_gene: -; abundance: few; j_gene: TRBJ1-1; CDR3aa: CASQLWGITEAFF; CDR3nt: TGTGCCAGCCAGCTGTGGGGCATCACTGAAGCTTTCTTT
v_gene: TRBV19; d_gene: TRBD1; abundance: -; j_gene: TRBJ2-7; CDR3aa: CASSAGQGVGEQYF; CDR3nt: TGTGCCAGTAGTGCCGGACAGGGGGTAGGCGAGCAGTACTTC
v_gene: TRBV6-5; d_gene: -; abundance: -; j_gene: TRBJ1-5; CDR3aa: CASRRTVLDHQPQHF; CDR3nt: TGTGCCAGCAGGCGGACAGTGCTCGATCATCAGCCCCAGCATTTT
v_gene: TRBV7-2; d_gene: -; abundance: few; j_gene: TRBJ1-2; CDR3aa: CASSLAEGYGYTF; CDR3nt: TGTGCCAGCAGCTTAGCCGAGGGTTATGGCTACACCTTC
v_gene: TRBV16; d_gene: -; abundance: -; j_gene: TRBJ2-3; CDR3aa: CASSQSRRGDTQYF; CDR3nt: TGTGCCAGCAGCCAGTCTCGACGGGGAGATACGCAGTATTTT
v_gene: TRBV7-2; d_gene: -; abundance: -; j_gene: TRBJ2-2; CDR3aa: CASSKDGGFNTGELFF; CDR3nt: TGTGCCAGCAGCAAAGATGGGGGGTTCAACACCGGGGAGCTGTTTTTT
v_gene: TRBV7-2; d_gene: -; abundance: few; j_gene: TRBJ2-7; CDR3aa: CASSPQGRAQGEQYF; CDR3nt: TGTGCCAGCAGCCCTCAGGGCCGAGCTCAGGGCGAGCAGTACTTC
v_gene: TRBV7-3; d_gene: -; abundance: -; j_gene: TRBJ2-1; CDR3aa: CASSLLLARYNEQFF; CDR3nt: TGTGCCAGCAGCTTACTGCTAGCGCGGTACAATGAGCAGTTCTTC
v_gene: TRBV3-1/TRBV3-2; d_gene: -; abundance: -; j_gene: TRBJ1-2; CDR3aa: CASSLQTWTAQFYGYTF; CDR3nt: TGTGCCAGCAGCCTTCAGACCTGGACAGCGCAATTCTATGGCTACACCTTC
v_gene: TRBV19; d_gene: -; abundance: few; j_gene: TRBJ2-2; CDR3aa: CASTNTGELFF; CDR3nt: TGTGCCAGTACTAATACCGGGGAGCTGTTTTTT
v_gene: TRBV5-1; d_gene: -; abundance: -; j_gene: TRBJ1-1; CDR3aa: CASSLVRGTEAFF; CDR3nt: TGCGCCAGCAGCTTGGTAAGGGGCACTGAAGCTTTCTTT
v_gene: TRBV30; d_gene: TRBD1; abundance: -; j_gene: TRBJ2-4; CDR3aa: CAWSGDRKNIQYF; CDR3nt: TGTGCCTGGTCTGGGGACAGGAAAAACATTCAGTACTTC
v_gene: TRBV30; d_gene: TRBD1; abundance: -; j_gene: TRBJ1-1; CDR3aa: CAWRRGPGNTEAFF; CDR3nt: TGTGCCTGGAGAAGGGGGCCGGGGAACACTGAAGCTTTCTTT
v_gene: TRBV2; d_gene: -; abundance: -; j_gene: TRBJ2-6; CDR3aa: CASSETFSGANVLTF; CDR3nt: TGTGCCAGCAGTGAAACATTCTCTGGGGCCAACGTCCTGACTTTC
v_gene: TRBV19; d_gene: -; abundance: -; j_gene: TRBJ1-4; CDR3aa: CAAKGGPSNEKLFF; CDR3nt: TGTGCCGCTAAAGGAGGGCCGTCTAATGAAAAACTGTTTTTT
v_gene: TRBV3-1/TRBV3-2; d_gene: -; abundance: -; j_gene: TRBJ1-5; CDR3aa: CASSQDAPLGPQHF; CDR3nt: TGTGCCAGCAGCCAAGATGCACCCCTCGGGCCCCAGCATTTT
v_gene: TRBV5-1; d_gene: -; abundance: -; j_gene: TRBJ1-1; CDR3aa: CASSLQGNTEAFF; CDR3nt: TGCGCCAGCAGCTTGCAGGGGAACACTGAAGCTTTCTTT
v_gene: TRBV28; d_gene: TRBD2; abundance: -; j_gene: TRBJ2-3; CDR3aa: CASGLGAGRTDTQYF; CDR3nt: TGTGCCAGCGGGTTAGGAGCGGGGCGCACAGATACGCAGTATTTT
v_gene: TRBV15; d_gene: TRBD1; abundance: -; j_gene: TRBJ1-2; CDR3aa: CATSMDRGPIVSNYGYTF; CDR3nt: TGTGCCACCAGCATGGACAGGGGGCCAATAGTCTCTAACTATGGCTACACCTTC
v_gene: TRBV27; d_gene: TRBD1; abundance: -; j_gene: TRBJ1-6; CDR3aa: CASSPLGQGIPPLHF; CDR3nt: TGTGCCAGCAGCCCCCTGGGACAGGGGATTCCGCCCCTCCACTTT
v_gene: TRBV3-1/TRBV3-2; d_gene: TRBD1; abundance: -; j_gene: TRBJ2-5; CDR3aa: CASSQDRGTGMEETQYF; CDR3nt: TGTGCCAGCAGCCAAGATCGCGGGACAGGGATGGAGGAGACCCAGTACTTC
v_gene: TRBV3-1/TRBV3-2; d_gene: -; abundance: -; j_gene: TRBJ2-2; CDR3aa: CASKQTDTGELFF; CDR3nt: TGTGCCAGCAAGCAAACGGACACCGGGGAGCTGTTTTTT
v_gene: TRBV20-1; d_gene: -; abundance: -; j_gene: TRBJ1-1; CDR3aa: CSARETTEAFF; CDR3nt: TGCAGTGCGAGGGAGACCACTGAAGCTTTCTTT
v_gene: TRBV29-1; d_gene: TRBD1; abundance: once; j_gene: TRBJ1-5; CDR3aa: CSARTGGNQPQHF; CDR3nt: TGCAGCGCCCGGACAGGGGGGAATCAGCCCCAGCATTTT
v_gene: TRBV4-1; d_gene: -; abundance: -; j_gene: TRBJ2-7; CDR3aa: CASSPTRWSSYEQYF; CDR3nt: TGCGCCAGCAGTCCAACTCGATGGAGCTCCTACGAGCAGTACTTC
v_gene: TRBV5-4; d_gene: TRBD2; abundance: -; j_gene: TRBJ2-7; CDR3aa: CASSKLAGDTSYEQYF; CDR3nt: TGTGCCAGCAGTAAACTAGCGGGGGATACTTCCTACGAGCAGTACTTC
v_gene: TRBV7-9; d_gene: -; abundance: -; j_gene: TRBJ1-6; CDR3aa: CASSPWSPGSPLHF; CDR3nt: TGTGCCAGCAGCCCTTGGTCTCCTGGCTCACCCCTCCACTTT
v_gene: TRBV2; d_gene: TRBD1; abundance: -; j_gene: TRBJ2-7; CDR3aa: CASSEDRGPSEQYF; CDR3nt: TGTGCCAGCAGCGAGGACAGGGGCCCCTCGGAGCAGTACTTC
v_gene: TRBV5-1; d_gene: -; abundance: once; j_gene: TRBJ2-3; CDR3aa: CASSLGTATDTQYF; CDR3nt: TGCGCCAGCAGCCTAGGGACTGCCACAGATACGCAGTATTTT
v_gene: TRBV28; d_gene: -; abundance: -; j_gene: TRBJ1-2; CDR3aa: CASTPPGYGYTF; CDR3nt: TGTGCCAGCACCCCCCCCGGGTATGGCTACACCTTC
v_gene: TRBV19; d_gene: -; abundance: -; j_gene: TRBJ1-2; CDR3aa: CASSISGFYGYTF; CDR3nt: TGTGCCAGTAGTATCTCCGGTTTTTATGGCTACACCTTC
v_gene: TRBV2; d_gene: TRBD1; abundance: -; j_gene: TRBJ1-3; CDR3aa: CATSLDRGENTIYF; CDR3nt: TGTGCCACCTCCTTGGACAGGGGGGAAAACACCATATATTTT
v_gene: TRBV5-4; d_gene: -; abundance: -; j_gene: TRBJ2-7; CDR3aa: CASSGGSPGVYEQYF; CDR3nt: TGTGCCAGCAGCGGGGGGTCCCCCGGGGTCTACGAGCAGTACTTC
v_gene: TRBV27; d_gene: TRBD1; abundance: -; j_gene: TRBJ1-2; CDR3aa: CASSRDRGQGGYTF; CDR3nt: TGTGCCAGCTCCCGGGACAGGGGGCAAGGTGGCTACACCTTC
v_gene: TRBV30; d_gene: -; abundance: -; j_gene: TRBJ1-3; CDR3aa: CAWSRQKDTIYF; CDR3nt: TGTGCCTGGAGTCGACAGAAGGACACCATATATTTT
v_gene: TRBV7-9; d_gene: TRBD2; abundance: -; j_gene: TRBJ2-1; CDR3aa: CASSEWMTSGGYNEQFF; CDR3nt: TGTGCCAGCAGCGAATGGATGACTAGCGGGGGGTACAATGAGCAGTTCTTC
v_gene: TRBV3-1/TRBV3-2; d_gene: -; abundance: -; j_gene: TRBJ1-2; CDR3aa: CASSHPANYGYTF; CDR3nt: TGTGCCAGCAGTCATCCGGCTAACTATGGCTACACCTTC
v_gene: TRBV19; d_gene: -; abundance: -; j_gene: TRBJ1-1; CDR3aa: CASIQQGNTEAFF; CDR3nt: TGTGCCAGTATTCAACAGGGAAACACTGAAGCTTTCTTT